A selection of T cell receptor beta chains follows, all from one sample in a study of Tregs in tolerant kidney transplant recipients. Sequenced by immunoSEQ multiplex PCR; TCRdb stores in-frame clones only, minus some. The sample yields about 81,000 clones, 91% seen once. The source material was CD4+ T cells from blood (PBMCs), sampled 24 months after the transplant. The receptors come from a human patient who received a combined kidney and bone marrow transplant. The graft donor may account for some of the T cells. Both conserved end residues are part of each CDR3. A D gene is named only where the DNA matches it firmly. Clone size appears in some rows only: once, few, many, or a class for an expanded clone.

j_call clone_size d_call v_call cdr3_aa cdr3_nt
TRBJ1-6 . . TRBV30 CAWSVLGWGVTYNSPLHF TGTGCCTGGAGTGTATTAGGGTGGGGGGTTACATATAATTCCCCCCTCCACTTT
TRBJ2-5 . . TRBV11-2 CASRRPGQPQETQYF TGTGCCAGCAGACGACCTGGACAGCCCCAAGAGACCCAGTACTTC
TRBJ2-3 . TRBD1 TRBV5-1 CASSLAETGADTQYF TGCGCCAGCAGCTTGGCCGAGACAGGGGCAGATACGCAGTATTTT
TRBJ2-2 . TRBD2 TRBV7-2 CASSLHLGGDNTGELFF TGTGCCAGCAGCTTACACCTCGGGGGGGACAACACCGGGGAGCTGTTTTTT
TRBJ2-5 . TRBD1 TRBV11-3 CASSHPTGETQYF TGTGCCAGCAGCCATCCGACAGGGGAGACCCAGTACTTC
TRBJ2-6 . . TRBV19 CASSIATGGANVLTF TGTGCCAGTAGTATAGCCACTGGTGGGGCCAACGTCCTGACTTTC
TRBJ1-3 . TRBD1 TRBV11-3 CASSLTGITIYF TGTGCCAGCAGCCTGACAGGGATCACCATATATTTT
TRBJ2-3 . . TRBV7-2 CASSLVFGISSDTQYF TGTGCCAGCAGCTTAGTTTTCGGGATCAGTTCAGATACGCAGTATTTT
TRBJ2-1 . TRBD2 TRBV2 CASSVGGRAYNEQFF TGTGCCAGCAGTGTAGGTGGGAGGGCCTACAATGAGCAGTTCTTC
TRBJ1-2 . . TRBV5-1 CASSRTEAISNYGYTF TGCGCCAGCAGCCGGACAGAAGCCATATCTAACTATGGCTACACCTTC
TRBJ2-7 . . TRBV28 CASSRTILYEQYF TGTGCCAGCAGTCGGACTATATTATACGAGCAGTACTTC
TRBJ2-7 . . TRBV7-2 CASRDLGGPSSYEQYF TGTGCCAGCAGGGACCTGGGGGGTCCAAGCTCCTACGAGCAGTACTTC
TRBJ2-6 once TRBD1 TRBV10-3 CAIAQGVSGANVLTF TGTGCCATCGCCCAGGGGGTGTCGGGGGCCAACGTCCTGACTTTC
TRBJ2-3 . . TRBV5-4 CASSLAQKSRDTQYF TGTGCCAGCAGCTTGGCCCAAAAGTCTCGGGATACGCAGTATTTT
TRBJ2-1 . TRBD2 TRBV19 CASSMGYRGRAFYNEQFF TGTGCCAGTAGTATGGGCTATCGCGGGAGGGCGTTCTACAATGAGCAGTTCTTC
TRBJ2-7 . . TRBV30 CAWRSGQWDEQYF TGTGCCTGGAGGTCAGGGCAATGGGACGAGCAGTACTTC
TRBJ1-1 once TRBD1 TRBV7-8 CASSLGRDRGPRGSTEAFF TGTGCCAGCAGCTTAGGTAGGGACAGGGGGCCCCGAGGCAGCACTGAAGCTTTCTTT
TRBJ1-4 once . TRBV6-6 CASNGGSEKLFF TGTGCCAGCAATGGGGGGAGTGAAAAACTGTTTTTT
TRBJ2-7 . TRBD1 TRBV11-2 CASTPGTGILTEQYF TGTGCCAGCACCCCCGGGACAGGGATTCTTACCGAGCAGTACTTC
TRBJ2-1 . TRBD2 TRBV19 CASSRGLAGGTPQFF TGTGCCAGTAGTAGGGGACTAGCGGGGGGGACCCCGCAGTTCTTC
TRBJ2-3 . TRBD2 TRBV5-1 CASSPSTSGRGTDTQYF TGCGCCAGCAGCCCGAGTACTAGCGGGAGAGGGACAGATACGCAGTATTTT
TRBJ1-1 . . TRBV5-1 CASTLQGAETEAFF TGCGCCAGCACCTTACAGGGCGCGGAGACTGAAGCTTTCTTT
TRBJ2-7 . . TRBV6-5 CASKTVGEQYF TGTGCCAGCAAGACTGTGGGCGAGCAGTACTTC
TRBJ2-6 few TRBD2 TRBV9 CASSVAGAGGGGANVLTF TGTGCCAGCAGCGTAGCGGGGGCCGGGGGGGGAGGGGCCAACGTCCTGACTTTC
TRBJ2-2 . . TRBV6-7 CAMPRKNTGELFF TGTGCCATGCCGCGGAAGAACACCGGGGAGCTGTTTTTT
TRBJ1-2 . . TRBV7-2 CASSTKGLTF TGTGCCAGCAGCACCAAGGGACTCACCTTC
TRBJ1-5 . . TRBV18 CASSPKGGDQPQHF TGTGCCAGCTCACCAAAGGGAGGCGATCAGCCCCAGCATTTT
TRBJ2-2 . . TRBV10-1 CASRISSGSFTGELFF TGCGCCAGCCGGATCAGTAGCGGCAGCTTCACCGGGGAGCTGTTTTTT
TRBJ1-1 once . TRBV2 CASSEDRYQAFF TGTGCCAGCAGTGAAGACAGGTATCAAGCTTTCTTT
TRBJ2-1 . TRBD1 TRBV2 CASCRDRGINEQFF TGTGCCAGCTGCCGGGACAGGGGAATCAATGAGCAGTTCTTC
TRBJ2-1 . . TRBV19 CASNSAGSYNEQFF TGTGCCAGTAATAGTGCGGGCTCCTACAATGAGCAGTTCTTC
TRBJ2-1 . TRBD2 TRBV6-8 CASSWGSGSFEQFF TGTGCCAGCAGTTGGGGTAGCGGGAGTTTTGAGCAGTTCTTC
TRBJ1-6 few TRBD1 TRBV7-9 CASSQGQANSPLHF TGTGCCAGCAGCCAGGGACAGGCCAATTCACCCCTCCACTTT
TRBJ2-7 . . TRBV5-6 CASSSLQGPTKQYF TGTGCCAGCAGCTCTTTACAGGGACCTACGAAGCAGTACTTC
TRBJ2-5 . . TRBV30 CAWTSEETQYF TGTGCCTGGACCTCTGAAGAGACCCAGTACTTC
TRBJ1-3 . TRBD1 TRBV9 CASSVQGGASGNTIYF TGTGCCAGCAGCGTGCAAGGGGGCGCGAGTGGAAACACCATATATTTT
TRBJ1-3 once . TRBV9 CASSVELSHSGNTIYF TGTGCCAGCAGCGTAGAATTGTCACACTCTGGAAACACCATATATTTT
TRBJ2-2 . TRBD2 TRBV11-3 CASSRRGGGINTGELFF TGTGCCAGCAGTCGGCGGGGGGGCGGGATAAACACCGGGGAGCTGTTTTTT
TRBJ2-5 . TRBD1 TRBV7-3 CASSLTAGGGLATQYF TGTGCCAGCAGCTTAACCGCAGGGGGCGGTCTCGCGACCCAGTACTTC
TRBJ2-1 . TRBD2 TRBV5-1 CASSLELAGMSEQFF TGCGCCAGCAGCTTGGAGCTAGCGGGAATGAGTGAGCAGTTCTTC
TRBJ2-2 . TRBD2 TRBV11-2 CASSFGTGTSWAGELFF TGTGCCAGCAGCTTCGGGACCGGGACTAGCTGGGCCGGGGAGCTGTTTTTT
TRBJ2-5 . TRBD2 TRBV2 CASGIIAGETQYF TGTGCCAGCGGTATAATAGCGGGAGAGACCCAGTACTTC
TRBJ2-3 once TRBD1 TRBV27 CASSFLPRYTGGDTQYF TGTGCCAGCAGTTTCTTACCCCGTTATACAGGGGGAGATACGCAGTATTTT
TRBJ2-1 . . TRBV18 CASSPRGFSPYSYNEQFF TGTGCCAGCTCACCACGAGGGTTCAGCCCTTACTCCTACAATGAGCAGTTCTTC
TRBJ2-1 . TRBD1 TRBV10-1 CASSESGDRADEQFF TGCGCCAGCAGTGAAAGTGGCGACAGGGCCGATGAGCAGTTCTTC
TRBJ2-3 . . TRBV6-7 CASSYVEGYSTDTQYF TGTGCCAGCAGTTACGTTGAGGGATATAGCACAGATACGCAGTATTTT
TRBJ2-3 . TRBD2 TRBV19 CASSIEGTSGSADTQYF TGTGCCAGTAGTATAGAAGGGACTAGCGGGAGTGCAGATACGCAGTATTTT
TRBJ1-4 . . TRBV9 CASSARGRTNEKLFF TGTGCCAGCAGCGCCAGGGGCCGAACTAATGAAAAACTGTTTTTT
TRBJ1-1 . . TRBV12-5 CASGRGTGRDTEAFF TGTGCTAGTGGTCGAGGGACGGGGAGGGACACTGAAGCTTTCTTT
TRBJ1-5 . . TRBV7-2 CASSLVVTGNQPQHF TGTGCCAGCAGCTTAGTGGTGACAGGCAATCAGCCCCAGCATTTT
TRBJ1-1 . . TRBV29-1 CSAQVGGGPVTEAFF TGCAGCGCTCAGGTTGGGGGGGGCCCGGTCACTGAAGCTTTCTTT
TRBJ2-4 once TRBD1 TRBV15 CATSRGRQGGLAKNIQYF TGTGCCACCAGCCGGGGGAGACAGGGGGGATTAGCCAAAAACATTCAGTACTTC
TRBJ1-5 . TRBD1 TRBV5-3 CARSFPRWTGKSNQPQHF TGTGCCAGAAGCTTTCCACGATGGACAGGGAAGAGCAATCAGCCCCAGCATTTT
TRBJ2-3 . . TRBV7-3 CASSAHPGDPGDTQYF TGTGCCAGCAGCGCCCACCCCGGGGATCCGGGAGATACGCAGTATTTT
TRBJ2-7 . TRBD2 TRBV6-1 CASLTAGGTHEQYF TGTGCCAGCCTGACTGCCGGGGGGACCCACGAGCAGTACTTC